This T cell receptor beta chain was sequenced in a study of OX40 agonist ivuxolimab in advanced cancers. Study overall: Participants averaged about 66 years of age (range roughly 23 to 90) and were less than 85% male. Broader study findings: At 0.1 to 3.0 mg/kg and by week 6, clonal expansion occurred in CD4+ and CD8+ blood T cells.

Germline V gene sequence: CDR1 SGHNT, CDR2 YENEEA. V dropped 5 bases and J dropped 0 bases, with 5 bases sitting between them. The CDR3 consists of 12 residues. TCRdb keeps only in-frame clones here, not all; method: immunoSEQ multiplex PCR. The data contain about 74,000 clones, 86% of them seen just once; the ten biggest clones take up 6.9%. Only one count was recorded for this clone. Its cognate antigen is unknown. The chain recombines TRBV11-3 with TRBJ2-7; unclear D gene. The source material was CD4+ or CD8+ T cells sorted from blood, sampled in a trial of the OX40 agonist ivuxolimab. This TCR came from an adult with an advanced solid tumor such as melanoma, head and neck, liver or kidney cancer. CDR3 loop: CASSPNSYEQYF. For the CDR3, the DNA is TGTGCCAGCAGCCCGAACTCCTACGAGCAGTACTTC.